This T cell receptor beta chain originates from a study of breast tumors, draining lymph nodes, adjacent tissues (dated by TCRdb to the mid-2010s). Some background on the complete study: The study compared TCR beta repertoires across tumor, adjacent nontumor tissue and axillary lymph nodes from breast cancer patients. The study aimed to assess the relationships and possible T-cell exchange between tumor, surrounding tissue and draining lymph node repertoires in human breast cancer. Broader findings and caveats from the paper: Tumors showed preferential V and J gene usage, and their T-cell repertoire diversity fell below that of lymph nodes yet above that of nontumor tissue. The data were judged consistent with most tumor T cells deriving from the lymph node and then expanding within tumor tissue. The conclusion that tumor T cells originate in lymph nodes was framed as consistent with a hypothesis rather than directly demonstrated. The similarity between tumor and nontumor tissue repertoires was significantly greater in luminal-like breast cancer than in basal-like breast cancer.

From the cysteine up to the phenylalanine, the CDR3 has a length of 16 residues. Of all the DNA, just the CDR3 is kept, 48 bases in frame from base 1. The germline V end is reduced by 1 base and the J end by 4 bases; junction bases left unmatched: 9. Lymph node samples were obtained from the axillary draining lymph nodes of breast cancer patients. Sequenced using an Illumina HiSeq 2000. Multiplex PCR amplification was used to build the TCR beta chain libraries. The amplified TCR beta chain products were analyzed by high-throughput sequencing. TCRdb applied fastp at Q25 and MiXCR to the public reads, then kept only in-frame beta chains. For every CDR3 protein sequence, its rows merge into one entry that carries the most common genes and DNA. This sample holds over 130,000 distinct CDR3 sequences; 30% to 35% were observed only once. In total, the top ten clones hold 2.3% of the sample. This clonotype was seen many times. Its binding antigen is unknown. Base qualities are not recorded, but no much larger clone differs from it by a single base.

The sample taken for sequencing was axillary lymph node tissue. This chain is built from TRBV12-3 or TRBV12-4 and TRBJ2-5, and 7 junctional nucleotides match TRBD1. This receptor was identified in a female donor with breast cancer. Some clones in this sample may be carry-over from other donors' samples. CDR3 reads: CASSLGQGSFVETQYF. The DNA sequence is TGTGCCAGCAGTTTAGGACAGGGCAGCTTCGTAGAGACCCAGTACTTC.